Following are 11 T cell receptor beta chains from one sample sequenced in a study of blood T cell repertoires in COVID-19. TCRdb keeps only in-frame clones here, not all; method: immunoSEQ multiplex PCR. The sample has under 140,000 clones, about four fifths seen once; the top ten hold more than 15%. Material: peripheral blood. These receptor sequences come from an older woman with acute or convalescent COVID-19.

The chain joins TRBV10-3 to TRBJ1-5; maybe TRBD1 (6 bases). Germline CDR1 and CDR2: ENHRY and SYGVKD. Trimming removed 7 bases at V and 5 bases at J, with 12 bases between. CDR3 size: 13 residues. CDR3 protein: CAIKGDGHQPQHF. In DNA, the CDR3 is TGTGCCATCAAGGGGGACGGACATCAGCCCCAGCATTTT.

This chain connects TRBV12-3 or TRBV12-4 to TRBJ1-2; 9 nucleotides line up with TRBD1. The trim removed 9 bases at V and 8 bases at J, leaving 7 bases unmatched. This CDR3 is 12 amino acids long. The CDR3 loop reads CASRIDRGGYTF. For the CDR3, the DNA is TGTGCCAGTAGAATCGACAGGGGGGGCTACACCTTC.

The CDR3 DNA is TGCGCCAGCAGCCAAGATTTCTTTCCAGATACGCAGTATTTT. It yields the protein CASSQDFFPDTQYF. The chain uses TRBV4-3 and TRBJ2-3; D unclear. V was trimmed by 0 bases and J by 4 bases, leaving 8 bases between them. Germline V lookup: CDR1 LGHNA, CDR2 YSLEER. The CDR3 totals 14 residues.

The V gene is TRBV7-9, the J gene TRBJ1-1, with D maybe TRBD1 (5 bases). The germline gives CDR1 SEHNR, CDR2 FQNEAQ (reference sequence). The CDR3 totals 13 residues. V was cut by 7 bases and J by 7 bases, with 16 bases left in between. CDR3 nucleotides: TGTGCCAGCACCACGGCGGGGCAGTTTGAAGCTTTCTTT. It is translated as CASTTAGQFEAFF. Drawing the rest from reference TRBV7-9 and TRBJ1-1, the complete variable domain is DTGVSQNPRHKITKRGQNVTFRCDPISEHNRLYWYRQTLGQGPEFLTYFQNEAQLEKSRLLSDRFSAERPKGSFSTLEIQRTEQGDSAMYLCASTTAGQFEAFFGQGTRLTVV.

This rearrangement joins TRBV28 to TRBJ1-5; TRBD1 aligns across 8 bases. Looked up from germline, CDR1 is MDHEN and CDR2 is SYDVKM. There are 14 residues in the CDR3. The V and J ends lost 5 bases and 5 bases, in that order; junction bases with no gene match: 5. CDR3 bases: TGTGCCAGCAGTACGACAGGGGACTATCAGCCCCAGCATTTT. This codes for CASSTTGDYQPQHF.

This chain links TRBV3-1 (or the pseudogene TRBV3-2) with TRBJ1-2; D gene unclear. Trimming took 2 bases from V and 2 from J, leaving 9 bases between them. The germline V gene has CDR1 LGHDT and CDR2 YNNKEL (reference sequence). The CDR3 length is 14 residues. The CDR3, as DNA: TGTGCCAGCAGCCAACCCGGTCTGAACTATGGCTACACCTTC. Translation: CASSQPGLNYGYTF.

The chain combines TRBV7-3 with TRBJ1-2; D is uncertain. The germline V gene encodes CDR1 SGHTA and CDR2 FQGTGA. V shed 5 bases and J shed 4 bases, with 17 bases lying between them. This CDR3 is 15 amino acids long. The CDR3 loop reads CASSHDATGGYGYTF. DNA for the CDR3: TGTGCCAGCAGCCACGACGCGACGGGAGGCTATGGCTACACCTTC.

This chain links TRBV7-2 with TRBJ1-6; D gene ambiguous. CDR1 is SGHTA, CDR2 FQGNSA, per germline. Trimming cost V 2 bases and J 9 bases, with 8 bases left between them. There are 13 residues in the CDR3. The CDR3 reads CASSLQLGSPLHF. The CDR3 DNA reads TGTGCCAGCAGCTTACAACTAGGTTCACCCCTCCACTTT. The complete variable domain, with remaining parts taken from reference TRBV7-2 and TRBJ1-6, reads GAGVSQSPSNKVTEKGKDVELRCDPISGHTALYWYRQSLGQGLEFLIYFQGNSAPDKSGLPSDRFSAERTGGSVSTLTIQRTQQEDSAVYLCASSLQLGSPLHFGNGTRLTVT.

This chain connects TRBV5-1 to TRBJ2-5; D is possibly TRBD1 (6 bases). This CDR3 is built from 13 residues. The V gene's germline CDR1 is SGHRS and CDR2 YFSETQ. V was trimmed by 8 bases and J by 5 bases, leaving 16 bases between them. The CDR3 loop reads CASGVGARETQYF. In DNA, the CDR3 is TGCGCCAGTGGAGTGGGGGCGCGGGAGACCCAGTACTTC.

The chain carries TRBV4-3 and TRBJ2-7, with TRBD2 as a possible D gene (5 bases). This CDR3 is built from 15 residues. Trimming took off 3 bases at V and 7 bases at J, with 19 bases between the two ends. Germline values: CDR1 LGHNA, CDR2 YSLEER. In DNA, the CDR3 is TGCGCCAGCAGCCAGGACTTGGGTACCACCCAGGAGCAGTACTTC. This encodes CASSQDLGTTQEQYF.

This clone was seen only once. The CDR3 nucleotides are TGTGCCTGGAGACAGGGGAATTGGGACTATGGCTACACCTTC. Protein product: CAWRQGNWDYGYTF. The chain carries TRBV30 and TRBJ1-2; TRBD1 aligns across 7 bases. Looked up from germline, CDR1 is GTSNPN and CDR2 is SVGIG (reference sequence). The CDR3 totals 14 residues. The J segment lost 3 bases and the V segment lost 3 bases, leaving 7 bases of the junction unmatched.